This T cell receptor beta chain is drawn from a study of vaccination and CD4 T cells after COVID-19. Oncomine TCR Beta short-read sequencing was applied to DNA from cultured CD4+ T cells. TCRdb called the PCR reads again in MiXCR, with one record for every CDR3 protein. Of 5,500 to 8,000 distinct CDR3 sequences listed, about 74% are singletons. The treatment denotes: roughly 10-day PBMC culture with coronavirus spike peptide pools or control peptides (ViraFEST assay). V trimming: 4 bases; J trimming: 3 bases; junction bases outside the gene matches: 11. The CDR3 is 16 residues long. This clonotype was counted only a few times. Its antigen is unknown.

The chain couples TRBV12-3 or TRBV12-4 to TRBJ2-7; 8 bases match TRBD1. The sequence was obtained from a human donor who had recovered from COVID-19. The sequenced sample consisted of CD4+ T cells from blood, cultured in vitro. CDR3 nucleotides: TGTGCCAGCAGTTCCCTTCTTCAGGGGGCCCTCTACGAGCAGTACTTC. Its protein is CASSSLLQGALYEQYF.